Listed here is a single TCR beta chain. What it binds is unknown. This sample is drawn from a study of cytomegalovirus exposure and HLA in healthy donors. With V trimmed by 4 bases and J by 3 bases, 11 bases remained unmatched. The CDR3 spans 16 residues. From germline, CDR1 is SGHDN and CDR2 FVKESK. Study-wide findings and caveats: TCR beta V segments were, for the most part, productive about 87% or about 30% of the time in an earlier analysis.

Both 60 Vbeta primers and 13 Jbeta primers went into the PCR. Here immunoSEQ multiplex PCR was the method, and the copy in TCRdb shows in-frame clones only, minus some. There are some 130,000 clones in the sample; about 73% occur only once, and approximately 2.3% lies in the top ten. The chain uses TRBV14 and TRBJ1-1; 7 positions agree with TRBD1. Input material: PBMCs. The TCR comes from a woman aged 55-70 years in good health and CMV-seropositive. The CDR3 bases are TGTGCCAGCAGCCCCGGACAGGTTGGGGTTTACACTGAAGCTTTCTTT. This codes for CASSPGQVGVYTEAFF. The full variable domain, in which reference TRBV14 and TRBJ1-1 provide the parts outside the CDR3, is EAGVTQFPSHSVIEKGQTVTLRCDPISGHDNLYWYRRVMGKEIKFLLHFVKESKQDESGMPNNRFLAERTGGTYSTLKVQPAELEDSGVYFCASSPGQVGVYTEAFFGQGTRLTVV.